Included here is one T cell receptor (beta chain) sequence, with context. Its antigen is unidentified. This entry comes from a study of T cell responses to AZD1222 COVID-19 vaccine. General observations from the study: Spike was spanned by vaccine-associated CD4 TCRs, which were dominant at 160-218 and 743-854. In a largely white British group with more females than males, clonal diversity was possibly underestimated. Increases in Spike-specific TCR breadth and depth were seen after two AZD1222 doses.

Produced via immunoSEQ multiplex PCR; TCRdb's table is partial and in-frame only. The table has some 170,000 clones, approximately 88% seen once. Germline lookup yields CDR1 MNHEY and CDR2 SVGAGI. V was clipped by 5 bases and J by 4 bases; unmatched bases: 5. This CDR3 comprises 15 residues. This TCR was sampled from an adult in good health. V and J are TRBV6-5 and TRBJ2-1; 10 bases line up with TRBD2. Material: peripheral blood, obtained on day 0 of AZD1222 vaccination. CDR3 DNA: TGTGCCAGCAGTAAGCGGGAGGGCCAGTACAATGAGCAGTTCTTC. As protein: CASSKREGQYNEQFF.